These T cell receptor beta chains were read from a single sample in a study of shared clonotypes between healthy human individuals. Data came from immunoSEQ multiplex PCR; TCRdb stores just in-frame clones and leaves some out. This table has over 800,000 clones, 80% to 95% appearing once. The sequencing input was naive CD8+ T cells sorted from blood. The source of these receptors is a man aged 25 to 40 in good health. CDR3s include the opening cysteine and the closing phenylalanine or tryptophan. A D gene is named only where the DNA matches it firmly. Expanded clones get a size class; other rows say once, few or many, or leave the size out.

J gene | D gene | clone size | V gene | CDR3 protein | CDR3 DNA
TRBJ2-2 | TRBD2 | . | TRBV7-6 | CASTLREGRGTGELFF | TGTGCCAGCACCCTAAGGGAGGGAAGGGGAACCGGGGAGCTGTTTTTT
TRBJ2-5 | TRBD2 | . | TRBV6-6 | CASSPASGKNQETQYF | TGTGCCAGCAGCCCCGCTAGCGGGAAGAACCAAGAGACCCAGTACTTC
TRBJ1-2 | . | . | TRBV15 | CATSGSGVYDGYTF | TGTGCCACCAGCGGATCAGGGGTCTACGATGGCTACACCTTC
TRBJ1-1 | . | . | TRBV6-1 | CATVQGTNTEAFF | TGTGCCACCGTGCAAGGGACGAACACTGAAGCTTTCTTT
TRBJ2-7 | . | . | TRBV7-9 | CASTITTGSSYHEQYF | TGTGCCAGCACCATCACCACCGGGTCCAGCTACCACGAGCAGTACTTC
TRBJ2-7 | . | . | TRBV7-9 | CASSSRDGDRYEQYF | TGTGCCAGCAGCTCCCGGGACGGAGATCGGTACGAGCAGTACTTC
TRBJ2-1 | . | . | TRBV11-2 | CASSAIRSSYNEQFF | TGTGCCAGCAGCGCCATCAGGAGCTCCTACAATGAGCAGTTCTTC
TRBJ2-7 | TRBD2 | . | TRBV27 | CASSSIGLADEQYF | TGTGCCAGCAGCTCCATAGGACTAGCGGACGAGCAGTACTTC
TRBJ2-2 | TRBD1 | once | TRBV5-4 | CASSSGQTDTGELFF | TGTGCCAGCAGCTCGGGACAGACAGACACCGGGGAGCTGTTTTTT
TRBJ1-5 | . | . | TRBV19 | CASRSLQQGEQPQHF | TGTGCCAGTAGGTCGCTACAACAAGGGGAGCAGCCCCAGCATTTT
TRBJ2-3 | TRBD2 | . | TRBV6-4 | CASSDSSSGAYTQYF | TGTGCCAGCAGTGACTCTTCTAGCGGGGCGTATACGCAGTATTTT
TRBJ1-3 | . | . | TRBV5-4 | CASSREGAGNTIYF | TGTGCCAGCAGCCGGGAAGGGGCTGGAAACACCATATATTTT
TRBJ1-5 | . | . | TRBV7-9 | CASSSDQYESNQPQHF | TGTGCCAGCAGCTCAGATCAGTATGAAAGCAATCAGCCCCAGCATTTT
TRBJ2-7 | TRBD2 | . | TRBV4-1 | CASSQEGELAGVYEQYF | TGCGCCAGCAGCCAAGAGGGTGAACTAGCGGGAGTTTACGAGCAGTACTTC
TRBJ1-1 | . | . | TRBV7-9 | CASSLTSDEAFF | TGTGCCAGCAGCTTAACGTCTGATGAAGCTTTCTTT
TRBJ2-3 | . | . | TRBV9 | CASSVTGSTDTQYF | TGTGCCAGCAGCGTGACAGGTAGCACAGATACGCAGTATTTT
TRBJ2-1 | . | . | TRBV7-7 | CASTLRSPSVYEQFF | TGTGCTAGCACCCTTCGATCCCCCAGCGTGTATGAGCAGTTCTTC
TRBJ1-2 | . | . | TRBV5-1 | CASSLGSGTDPRGYTF | TGCGCCAGCAGCTTGGGGTCAGGGACCGACCCGCGTGGCTACACCTTC
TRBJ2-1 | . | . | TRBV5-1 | CASSYWGATSEQFF | TGCGCCAGCAGCTACTGGGGGGCTACCTCGGAGCAGTTCTTC
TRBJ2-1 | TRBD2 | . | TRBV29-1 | CSVDLAGEDNEQFF | TGCAGCGTAGATTTAGCGGGAGAAGACAATGAGCAGTTCTTC
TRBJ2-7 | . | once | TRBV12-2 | CASSRDVIYEQYF | TGTGCAAGTTCTCGGGACGTGATCTACGAGCAGTACTTC
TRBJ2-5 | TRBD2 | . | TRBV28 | CASSSLAGGPVETQYF | TGTGCCAGCAGTTCCCTAGCGGGAGGGCCGGTGGAGACCCAGTACTTC
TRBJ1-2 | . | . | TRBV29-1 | CSVAPGHTNYGYTF | TGCAGCGTAGCGCCGGGACACACTAACTATGGCTACACCTTC
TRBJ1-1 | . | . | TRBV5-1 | CASSPEPGGAFF | TGCGCCAGCAGCCCCGAGCCCGGGGGAGCTTTCTTT
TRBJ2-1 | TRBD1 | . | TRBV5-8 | CASRPQGDNEQFF | TGTGCCAGCAGACCCCAGGGGGACAATGAGCAGTTCTTC
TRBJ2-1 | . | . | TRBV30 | CAWSRGRASVEQFF | TGTGCCTGGAGCAGGGGGAGGGCCTCGGTTGAGCAGTTCTTC